The 9 T cell receptor beta chains reported below all come from one sample, sequenced in a study of blood T cell repertoires in COVID-19. TCRdb keeps only in-frame clones here, not all; method: immunoSEQ multiplex PCR. The sample records roughly 200,000 clones, around 81% being singletons. Input material: peripheral blood. The receptors come from a man aged 45 to 65 with active or convalescent COVID-19.

This chain connects TRBV19 to TRBJ2-5; TRBD2 might be the D (5 bases). The CDR3 sequence is 13 residues long. Trimming removed 4 bases from V and 6 bases from J, with 12 bases in between. Germline V CDR1 and CDR2: LNHDA, SQIVND (reference sequence). In DNA, the CDR3 is TGTGCCAGTAGTAGAGGGAAAGGCCAGACCCAGTACTTC. Its translation: CASSRGKGQTQYF. Full variable domain (missing parts from reference TRBV19 and TRBJ2-5): DGGITQSPKYLFRKEGQNVTLSCEQNLNHDAMYWYRQDPGQGLRLIYYSQIVNDFQKGDIAEGYSVSREKKESFPLTVTSAQKNPTAFYLCASSRGKGQTQYFGPGTRLLVL.

The chain links TRBV7-9 to TRBJ2-6; D not resolved. The germline CDR1 and CDR2 sequences are SEHNR and FQNEAQ (reference sequence). There are 14 residues in the CDR3. V lost 2 bases to trimming and J lost 4 bases, with 6 bases between them. CDR3 DNA sequence: TGTGCCAGCAGCTTACGAGAGGGGGCCAACGTCCTGACTTTC. Translation: CASSLREGANVLTF.

The chain combines TRBV5-1 with TRBJ1-1; the match to TRBD1 covers 7 bases. This CDR3 comprises 17 residues. Germline-derived CDR1 and CDR2 are SGHRS and YFSETQ. With 7 bases clipped from V and 0 bases from J, the junction kept 15 bases outside the gene matches. The CDR3 DNA sequence: TGCGCCAGCGCGACCAGGGGGGCAGGAGGGATGAACACTGAAGCTTTCTTT. Its protein is CASATRGAGGMNTEAFF.

This clone was found many times. Written as DNA, the CDR3 is TGTGCCAGCAGTTTGCAGGGCGGCAATCAGCCCCAGCATTTT. Its translation is CASSLQGGNQPQHF. The rearrangement links TRBV6-6 to TRBJ1-5; D possibly corresponds to TRBD1 (5 bases). Trimming took off 4 bases at V and 2 bases at J, with 9 bases between the two ends. This CDR3 contains 14 residues. Germline V gene data show CDR1 as MNHNY and CDR2 as SVGAGI (reference sequence).

The rearrangement uses TRBV27 and TRBJ1-2, with 12 bases aligning to TRBD1. Germline CDR1 MNHEY, CDR2 SMNVEV (reference sequence). The CDR3 runs 16 residues. The V gene end was trimmed by 0 bases and the J gene end by 7 bases; junction bases not matched to a gene: 6. CDR3 residues: CASSLSGTGGASGYTF. The CDR3 nucleotides read TGTGCCAGCAGTTTATCAGGGACAGGGGGCGCGTCTGGCTACACCTTC.

The chain combines TRBV5-6 with TRBJ2-1; 9 bases fit TRBD1. Germline V gives CDR1 SGHDT, CDR2 YYEEEE. V lost 3 bases and J lost 4; bases outside the gene matches: 5. The CDR3 is 15 residues long. DNA of the CDR3: TGTGCCAGCAGCTCGTCCGGGACAGGGTACAATGAGCAGTTCTTC. Translating gives CASSSSGTGYNEQFF.

CDR3 loop: CSVDMGTVAFF. CDR3 in DNA: TGCAGCGTTGATATGGGGACAGTGGCTTTCTTT. The chain employs TRBV29-1 and TRBJ1-1; 7 positions agree with TRBD1. The CDR3 is 11 amino acids. Germline values: CDR1 SQVTM, CDR2 ANQGSEA. Trimming cost V 3 bases and J 11 bases; bases outside gene matches: 6.

This clone came up once. The chain joins TRBV19 to TRBJ2-2, with D possibly being TRBD2 (5 bases). CDR3 length: 15 residues. Germline CDR1 LNHDA, CDR2 SQIVND (reference sequence). Deletions cut 4 bases from V and 4 bases from J, with 13 bases between. Here the CDR3 DNA reads TGTGCCAGTAGTAAACGGGATGCGGGCACCGGGGAGCTGTTTTTT. Translation gives CASSKRDAGTGELFF.

The genes are TRBV4-1 and TRBJ1-4; the D gene is possibly TRBD1 (5 bases). CDR3 length: 16 residues. V was shortened by 0 bases and J by 6 bases, with 14 bases between the two germline ends. CDR1 is MGHRA and CDR2 is YSYEKL in the germline V gene. CDR3 sequence reads: CASSQDRSQGDEKLFF. CDR3 nucleotide sequence: TGCGCCAGCAGCCAAGATAGAAGCCAGGGTGATGAAAAACTGTTTTTT.